This entry features one TCR beta chain sequence. Its antigen is as yet unknown. This record comes from a study of STAT3 mutations in large granular lymphocyte leukemia. On the study more broadly: Over half of T-LGLL patients had one or more immunosuppressive regimens.

This table comes from immunoSEQ multiplex PCR, and its TCRdb copy is limited to in-frame clones, with some not included. Counted here are some 27,000 clones, 60% to 85% occurring once; the ten biggest clones make up about 32%. Study-wide results and caveats: Variable sampling intervals and differing treatment regimens complicated linking therapy response to TCR clonal burden changes. Some patients had dominant TCR clones larger than their STAT3 mutant burden. Clonal expansion was inferred from other time points because no sample existed at each clone's first appearance. In T-cell large granular lymphocyte leukemia, about half of patients showed multiple immunodominant subclonotypes.

V was cut by 4 bases and J by 3 bases, with 5 bases left in between. Germline loops: CDR1 PRHDT, CDR2 FYEKMQ (reference sequence). The CDR3 spans 12 residues. The chain links TRBV13 to TRBJ2-3; a possible D gene is TRBD1 (5 bases). This receptor was taken from a woman in her forties or fifties with T-cell large granular lymphocyte leukemia. Some clones in this sample may be carry-over from other donors' samples. The sample was peripheral blood mononuclear cells. The CDR3 DNA reads as TGTGCCAGCAGCTCAGGGACAGATACGCAGTATTTT. It is translated as CASSSGTDTQYF.